This T cell receptor beta chain was observed in a study of CD8+CD57+ T cells in acquired aplastic anemia. Study-level background: On average, sorted CD4+ and CD8+ cells gave 2.5 to 4 ug of DNA.

CDR3 and TCR beta VDJ profiling relied on a genomic DNA template. TCRdb fed the reads into MiXCR, producing one record per CDR3 protein. The top ten clones hold 1.1% of a sample with some 220,000 distinct CDR3 sequences, 30% to 40% of them seen once. Study-wide results and caveats: Between patients and controls, around 31 CD8+ CDR3 sequences were found in common. The study found no significant CD8+ Simpson's diversity difference between patients and controls.

The table lists this clonotype with a few counts. Antigen: not known. The V gene's germline CDR1 is LNHDA and CDR2 SQIVND (reference sequence). V lost 6 bases and J 6 bases, leaving 8 bases between the germline ends. The CDR3 runs 12 residues. The sequencing sample was made of sorted CD4+, CD8+, or CD8+CD57+ T cells (not recorded which) from PBMCs. The sequence derives from a human donor in good health, serving as a control. J is TRBJ2-2 and V is TRBV19; D could derive from TRBD1 or TRBD2 (5 bases each). CDR3 bases: TGTGCCAGTAGAACGGGGCCCGGGGAGCTGTTTTTT. This encodes CASRTGPGELFF. The full variable domain, its missing parts supplied by reference TRBV19 and TRBJ2-2, is DGGITQSPKYLFRKEGQNVTLSCEQNLNHDAMYWYRQDPGQGLRLIYYSQIVNDFQKGDIAEGYSVSREKKESFPLTVTSAQKNPTAFYLCASRTGPGELFFGEGSRLTVL.